The 16 T cell receptor beta chains reported below all come from one sample, sequenced in a study of blood T cells in healthy people across ages. The authors ran a second PCR of about 7 to 11 cycles using a sample-barcoded 5' primer and a J-beta primer mix. TCRdb processed the 5' RACE reads anew with MiXCR; each CDR3 protein has one entry. The sample carries about 640,000 distinct CDR3 sequences, 58% recorded once. The sequenced sample consisted of blood. The receptors stem from a man in his fifties or sixties in good health.

This chain joins TRBV19 and TRBJ2-7; perhaps TRBD2 as D (7 bases). This CDR3 is 13 amino acids long. V lost 9 bases to trimming and J lost 3 bases, with 15 bases between them. Germline lookup yields CDR1 LNHDA and CDR2 SQIVND (reference sequence). CDR3 in amino acids: CASQRGGHYEQYF. The CDR3, as DNA: TGTGCCAGCCAAAGGGGGGGTCACTACGAGCAGTACTTC.

The CDR3 protein is CASSVLGFSGGPNEQFF. CDR3 coding DNA: TGTGCCAGCAGCGTATTGGGTTTTAGCGGGGGACCCAATGAGCAGTTCTTC. V usage is TRBV9 and J usage is TRBJ2-1; TRBD2 matches 9 bases. The CDR3 consists of 17 residues. V was pared by 1 base and J by 6 bases, with 11 bases of the junction left unmatched. CDR1 is SGDLS, CDR2 YYNGEE, per germline.

The rearrangement uses TRBV7-2 and TRBJ1-2; 8 bases agree with TRBD1. The trim removed 1 base at V and 4 bases at J, leaving 5 bases unmatched. CDR3 length equals 15 residues. Germline loops: CDR1 SGHTA, CDR2 FQGNSA. The CDR3 loop is CASSLGPGGSYGYTF. The CDR3 bases are TGTGCCAGCAGCTTAGGGCCAGGGGGCTCCTATGGCTACACCTTC.

This clonotype was found a few times. The chain recombines TRBV7-2 with TRBJ2-7; maybe TRBD2 (6 bases). V was trimmed by 5 bases and J by 3 bases, leaving 17 bases between them. CDR3 size: 15 residues. Germline V gives CDR1 SGHTA, CDR2 FQGNSA. The CDR3 nucleotides are TGTGCCAGCAGCCCCCGGACTAACCCTTTCTACGAGCAGTACTTC. This translates into CASSPRTNPFYEQYF.

The chain is built from TRBV7-6 and TRBJ2-1; 8 nucleotides agree with TRBD2. With 5 bases clipped from V and 12 bases from J, the junction kept 18 bases outside the gene matches. The CDR3 contains 16 residues. In germline, CDR1 is SGHVS, CDR2 FNYEAQ. CDR3 amino acids: CASSTQTGTRLGGQFF. DNA for the CDR3: TGTGCCAGCAGCACCCAAACCGGGACTAGACTTGGGGGGCAGTTCTTC.

The chain carries TRBV20-1 and TRBJ1-2; D is undetermined. The V gene lost 0 bases and the J gene lost 6 bases, with 11 bases spanning the gap. The germline V gene has CDR1 DFQATT and CDR2 SNEGSKA (reference sequence). The CDR3 is 13 residues long. The chain's CDR3 is CSARDGSVDGYTF. DNA for the CDR3: TGCAGTGCTAGAGATGGATCGGTGGATGGCTACACCTTC.

This clonotype was seen once. V gene TRBV7-2 combines with J gene TRBJ2-3, with D possibly matching TRBD1 (5 bases). Between the trimmed V and J ends, which lost 2 bases and 11 bases, there was a span of 11 bases. CDR1 and CDR2 (germline): SGHTA, FQGNSA. The CDR3 is made up of 12 amino acids. CDR3 DNA: TGTGCCAGCAGCTTAATACAGGCGGAGCAGTATTTT. Translating it yields CASSLIQAEQYF.

The rearrangement links TRBV7-2 to TRBJ2-5; maybe TRBD2 (6 bases). This CDR3 has 15 amino acids. CDR1 is SGHTA, CDR2 FQGNSA, per germline. V was clipped by 2 bases and J by 2 bases, with 12 bases between them. The CDR3 sequence is CASSLYQRAQETQYF. The CDR3 DNA follows: TGTGCCAGCAGCTTATACCAGCGGGCACAAGAGACCCAGTACTTC. Full variable domain (missing parts from reference TRBV7-2 and TRBJ2-5): GAGVSQSPSNKVTEKGKDVELRCDPISGHTALYWYRQSLGQGLEFLIYFQGNSAPDKSGLPSDRFSAERTGGSVSTLTIQRTQQEDSAVYLCASSLYQRAQETQYFGPGTRLLVL.

This clonotype has more than one count but fewer than ten. The chain employs TRBV29-1 and TRBJ2-3, with TRBD2 matching 7 bases. The CDR3 length is 15 residues. The V and J ends lost 0 bases and 2 bases, in that order; junction bases with no gene match: 5. Germline V gene sequence: CDR1 SQVTM, CDR2 ANQGSEA. The CDR3 loop is CSVEDRTRFTDTQYF. The CDR3 DNA reads TGCAGCGTTGAAGACCGGACTAGGTTCACAGATACGCAGTATTTT.

This clonotype was counted at least ten times. This sequence joins TRBV28 and TRBJ2-5, with no clear D. The CDR3 is 13 residues long. V lost 4 bases to trimming and J lost 5 bases, with 11 bases between them. CDR1 is MDHEN and CDR2 is SYDVKM in the germline V gene. The CDR3 protein is CASSSQLGETQYF. In DNA, the CDR3 is TGTGCCAGCAGTTCCCAGCTGGGGGAGACCCAGTACTTC.

J is TRBJ2-4 and V is TRBV4-2; D is undetermined. Deletions cut 5 bases from V and 2 bases from J, with 10 bases between. The CDR3 is 14 residues long. The V gene's germline CDR1 is LGHNA and CDR2 YNFKEQ. CDR3 region: CASSSSWSKNIQYF. CDR3 sequence (DNA): TGTGCCAGCAGCTCAAGCTGGTCCAAAAACATTCAGTACTTC.

V gene TRBV12-3 or TRBV12-4 combines with J gene TRBJ1-6, with TRBD1 matching over 9 bases. Trimming removed 6 bases from V and 7 bases from J; junction bases left unmatched: 7. The CDR3 totals 15 residues. CDR3 bases: TGTGCCAGCAGCCAACATGGACAGGGGAATTCACCCCTCCACTTT. Translating it yields CASSQHGQGNSPLHF.

This chain joins TRBV19 and TRBJ1-6; D not resolved. Per germline, CDR1 LNHDA and CDR2 SQIVND (reference sequence). The CDR3 runs 12 residues. V gave up 5 bases and J gave up 14 bases, with 13 bases separating them. In nucleotides, the CDR3 is TGTGCCAGTAGTCCCATTGGGCAATCCCTCCACTTT. Its protein is CASSPIGQSLHF.

This clonotype turned up a few times. The genes are TRBV25-1 and TRBJ2-3; D not certain. In germline, CDR1 is MGHDK, CDR2 SYGVNS. The CDR3 runs 15 residues. Deletions cut 2 bases from V and 0 bases from J, with 9 bases between. The CDR3 DNA follows: TGTGCCAGCAGTGAAGGGTCCTCTAGCACAGATACGCAGTATTTT. It specifies CASSEGSSSTDTQYF.

The rearrangement joins TRBV12-3 or TRBV12-4 to TRBJ1-4; the D is unclear. The V end lost 7 bases, the J end lost 3 bases, and 9 bases lay between the germline ends. The CDR3 covers 13 residues. The CDR3 DNA reads as TGTGCCAGCACCCCGGATGCTAATGAAAAACTGTTTTTT. It translates to CASTPDANEKLFF.

The CDR3 DNA is TGTGCCAGCTTGGGACTAGCGCGGGAGACCCAGTACTTC. Translation: CASLGLARETQYF. The chain recombines TRBV3-1 with TRBJ2-7; TRBD2 agrees at 10 bases. The DNA end is a closer match to TRBJ2-5, so the J assignment may be wrong. Germline-derived CDR1 and CDR2 are LGHDT and YNNKEL (reference sequence). CDR3 length: 13 amino acids.